Given below is one TCR beta chain in context. Its antigen is not identified. TCRdb's table, derived via immunoSEQ multiplex PCR, lists solely in-frame clones and lacks some. The sample consists of about 64,000 clones, just under 95% of them appearing once. This specimen belongs to a study of graft-versus-host responses after intestinal transplantation. Overall study context: Each transplant was multivisceral, liver-intestinal, or isolated intestinal. Overall study findings and caveats: GvH clones were found in recipient marrow; some appeared first in ileum or blood. In patients with graft-donor T cell macrochimerism, allograft graft-versus-host to host-versus-graft clonal ratios were high. Early after transplant, HvG clones declined as circulating GvH clones peaked.

The CDR3 loop spans 16 amino acids. Trimming removed 2 bases at V and 1 base at J, with 16 bases between. The germline gives CDR1 SGDLS, CDR2 YYNGEE. This specimen was bone marrow, taken almost 750 days after intestinal transplantation. The sequence was obtained from a human patient who received an intestinal transplant, so some T cells may come from the graft donor. The rearrangement uses TRBV9 and TRBJ2-7; D may match TRBD1 or TRBD2 (7 bases each). The CDR3: CASSVGGTAPSYEQYF. The CDR3 DNA reads TGTGCCAGCAGCGTGGGGGGGACAGCCCCATCCTACGAGCAGTACTTC.